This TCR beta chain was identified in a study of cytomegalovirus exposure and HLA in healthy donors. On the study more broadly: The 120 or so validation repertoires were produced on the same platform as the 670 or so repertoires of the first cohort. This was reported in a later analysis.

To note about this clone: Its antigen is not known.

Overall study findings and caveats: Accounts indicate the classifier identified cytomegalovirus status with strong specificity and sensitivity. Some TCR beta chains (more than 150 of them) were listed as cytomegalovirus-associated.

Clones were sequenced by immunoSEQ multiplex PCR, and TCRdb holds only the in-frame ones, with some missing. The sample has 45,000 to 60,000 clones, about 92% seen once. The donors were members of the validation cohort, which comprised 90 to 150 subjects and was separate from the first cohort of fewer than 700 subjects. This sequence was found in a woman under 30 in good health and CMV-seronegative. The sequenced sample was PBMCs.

The CDR3 nucleotides read TGTGCCAGCAGCTTCCCCAACAGGGGGCACCCCCCTACCCGGACGCAGTATTTT. This translates into CASSFPNRGHPPTRTQYF. The V gene is TRBV7-2, the J gene TRBJ2-3; 9 bases are a match to TRBD1. Per the germline V gene, CDR1 is SGHTA and CDR2 is FQGNSA. The V gene end was trimmed by 3 bases and the J gene end by 9 bases; junction bases not matched to a gene: 19. The CDR3 is 18 amino acids.